This T cell receptor (beta chain) was captured in a study of T cells in Graves' hyperthyroidism and ophthalmopathy. This CDR3 contains 16 residues. V was trimmed by 3 bases and J by 3 bases, leaving 15 bases between them. Per germline, CDR1 MDHEN and CDR2 SYDVKM. In this sample, this clonotype turned up many times. The antigen remains unidentified. The investigators amplified TCR beta CDR3 regions from RNA transcripts. HTBI primers were the set used in a first-round RT-PCR of the TCR CDR3. TCRdb re-derived calls from the multiplex PCR reads in MiXCR, one entry per CDR3 protein. Of about 700,000 distinct CDR3 sequences in the sample, less than 15% were seen once. Study-level points and caveats: Also found in blood were most expanded thyroid clonotypes above 0.001.

The chain uses TRBV28 and TRBJ2-4; weak D call: TRBD2 (5 bases). The sample consisted of blood. This sequence was found in a woman between 18 and 29 years old with Graves' hyperthyroidism. The CDR3 is CASSFVPGKHKNIQYF. CDR3 in DNA: TGTGCCAGCAGTTTTGTCCCCGGGAAGCACAAAAACATTCAGTACTTC.